This TCR beta chain was obtained from a study of blood T cell repertoires in COVID-19. Study in general: Samples came from the United States, Italy and Spain, spanning acute and convalescent COVID-19. Nucleic acid was either cDNA or gDNA, and it came from T cells, B-cell-depleted T cells, or PBMCs.

The CDR3 is 13 amino acids. The germline gives CDR1 GTSNPN, CDR2 SVGIG (reference sequence). The junction had 5 bases not matched to a gene; V was cut back by 7 bases and J by 6 bases. Authors' analysis steps: Estimation of nucleated cell counts relied on the amplification of reference gene primers. The method was immunoSEQ multiplex PCR; TCRdb's version includes in-frame clones alone and lacks a portion of them. The DNA gave D and trimming, while V, J and clone size come from that table. This table has 310,000 or so clones, about nine tenths appearing once. The sample consisted of peripheral blood. The V gene is TRBV30, the J gene TRBJ1-6, with TRBD1 matching 8 bases. This clonotype was obtained from a woman aged 50 to 60 who had recovered from COVID-19. CDR3 DNA sequence: TGTGCCTCGACAGGGGAAGGTAATTCACCCCTCCACTTT. As protein: CASTGEGNSPLHF.